This T cell receptor beta chain was sequenced during a study of T-cell reconstitution after alpha-beta-depleted transplantation in children. This clonotype occurred many times. V was pared by 6 bases and J by 0 bases, with 6 bases between. This CDR3 region has 14 residues. Germline V gene data show CDR1 as MDHEN and CDR2 as SYDVKM. As it was prepared, the TCRbeta library received unique molecular identifiers. TCRdb itself ran the PCR reads through MiXCR, one entry per CDR3 protein. The sample has about 240,000 distinct CDR3 sequences, 12% seen once; the top ten hold about 2.6%. The chain uses TRBV28 and TRBJ2-6; D call uncertain. Here the sequenced sample was PBMCs from the stem cell graft donor, taken from the stem cell graft. This TCR was sampled from a human donor who donated a stem cell graft to a child with acute lymphoblastic leukemia. The CDR3, as DNA: TGTGCCAGCAGGGACCCCTCTGGGGCCAACGTCCTGACTTTC. Protein sequence: CASRDPSGANVLTF.